One sample yielded the 27 T cell receptor beta chains listed below, sequenced in a study of shared T cell receptors in the human thymus. Produced via immunoSEQ multiplex PCR; TCRdb's table is partial and in-frame only. The sample contains 700,000 or so clones, 70% to 90% of which appear only once. A further study also used this sample, focusing on human thymus T cells.

Sequencing used thymocytes. These receptors originate from a girl under three years old with a congenital heart defect.

The chain is built from TRBV15 and TRBJ1-5, with 8 bases fitting TRBD1. From germline, CDR1 is LNHNV and CDR2 YYDKDF (reference sequence). After removal of 1 base from V and 3 bases from J, the junction contained 5 bases not matched to a gene. CDR3 length equals 16 residues. Here the CDR3 reads CATSRAVDRDNQPQHF. For the CDR3, the DNA is TGTGCCACCAGCAGAGCCGTGGACAGGGACAATCAGCCCCAGCATTTT.

The J gene is TRBJ2-5, the V gene TRBV5-1; D might be TRBD2 (6 bases). Germline CDR1 SGHRS, CDR2 YFSETQ. V lost 0 bases, J lost 9 bases, and 12 bases lay in between. This CDR3 comprises 13 residues. The CDR3 DNA sequence: TGCGCCAGCAGCTTGGACCCTAGGGAGGCCCAGTACTTC. Translated: CASSLDPREAQYF.

The J gene is TRBJ2-2, the V gene TRBV10-2, with a possible D match to TRBD1 (5 bases). The V gene's germline CDR1 is WSHSY and CDR2 SAAADI. V was cut by 8 bases and J by 4 bases, with 11 bases left in between. The CDR3 is 13 residues long. In DNA form, the CDR3 reads TGCGCCAGCTCAGGGCCCAGCACCGGGGAGCTGTTTTTT. It codes for CASSGPSTGELFF.

This clone appeared a single time. This CDR3 reads CSVEDPWTGLGEQYF. CDR3 sequence (DNA): TGCAGCGTTGAAGATCCTTGGACAGGGTTGGGCGAGCAGTACTTC. The rearrangement uses TRBV29-1 and TRBJ2-7, with TRBD1 identical over 8 bases. V was clipped by 0 bases and J by 6 bases; unmatched bases: 10. The CDR3 is 15 residues long. Germline V gene sequence: CDR1 SQVTM, CDR2 ANQGSEA.

V gene TRBV5-6 combines with J gene TRBJ2-4, with 8 nucleotides matching TRBD2. The CDR3 length is 14 residues. Germline V lookup: CDR1 SGHDT, CDR2 YYEEEE. Trimming removed 4 bases from V and 7 bases from J; junction bases left unmatched: 7. The CDR3 sequence: CASSLAGGVNIQYF. The DNA for the CDR3 is TGTGCCAGCAGCCTGGCCGGGGGGGTTAACATTCAGTACTTC.

V is TRBV27 and J is TRBJ1-1; TRBD1 matches at 8 bases. CDR3 length: 17 amino acids. V was clipped by 2 bases and J by 4 bases; unmatched bases: 12. CDR1 MNHEY and CDR2 SMNVEV come from the germline V gene (reference sequence). The CDR3 region is CASSLHSQGVGGTEAFF. The CDR3 DNA is TGTGCCAGCAGTTTACACTCACAGGGGGTCGGTGGCACTGAAGCTTTCTTT.

This clone has a single count. V usage is TRBV4-1 and J usage is TRBJ1-2, with a possible D match to TRBD1 (5 bases). Germline V gene data show CDR1 as MGHRA and CDR2 as YSYEKL. V was trimmed by 1 base and J by 0 bases, leaving 18 bases between them. This CDR3 comprises 18 residues. The CDR3 nucleotides are TGCGCCAGCAGCCAAGTTTGGAGGGGAACCGAAGCTAACTATGGCTACACCTTC. This encodes CASSQVWRGTEANYGYTF.

The V gene is TRBV15, the J gene TRBJ2-2; 10 bases align to TRBD1. V shed 1 base and J 4 bases; nucleotides not matched to a gene: 6. Germline-derived CDR1 and CDR2 are LNHNV and YYDKDF (reference sequence). The CDR3 sequence is 17 residues long. CDR3 sequence reads: CATSRVGTGDTTGELFF. The DNA of the CDR3 is TGTGCCACCAGCAGAGTAGGGACAGGGGACACCACCGGGGAGCTGTTTTTT.

The rearrangement joins TRBV7-6 to TRBJ2-1; 7 bases align to TRBD1. With 6 bases clipped from V and 4 bases from J, the junction kept 6 bases outside the gene matches. From germline, CDR1 is SGHVS and CDR2 FNYEAQ. CDR3 length equals 14 residues. Written as DNA, the CDR3 is TGTGCCAGCAGACATTCGGGACAGTACAATGAGCAGTTCTTC. Translation gives CASRHSGQYNEQFF.

V and J are TRBV6-6 and TRBJ2-3, with D unresolved. The V end lost 5 bases, the J end lost 2 bases, and 5 bases lay between the germline ends. Germline CDR1 MNHNY, CDR2 SVGAGI (reference sequence). This CDR3 has 12 residues. The CDR3 nucleotides are TGTGCCAGCAGTCTCTCCACAGATACGCAGTATTTT. Amino acids: CASSLSTDTQYF.

This clone came up once. The rearrangement joins TRBV5-1 to TRBJ1-1; 7 bases match TRBD1. The CDR3 has 13 amino acids. The V and J ends lost 8 bases and 4 bases, in that order; junction bases with no gene match: 8. The V gene's germline CDR1 is SGHRS and CDR2 YFSETQ. The CDR3 DNA follows: TGCGCCAGTCGTGAACCAGGGGGCACTGAAGCTTTCTTT. Protein: CASREPGGTEAFF.

The gene calls are TRBV27 and TRBJ2-2; TRBD2 aligns across 9 bases. V gave up 5 bases and J gave up 6 bases; unmatched junction bases: 22. Germline V gene sequence: CDR1 MNHEY, CDR2 SMNVEV (reference sequence). This CDR3 has 20 amino acids. The CDR3 nucleotides are TGTGCCAGCAGTCCACATCAGTATAGCGGGGTGCGCGGGGGGGCCGGGGAGCTGTTTTTT. Protein: CASSPHQYSGVRGGAGELFF.

V gene TRBV11-2 combines with J gene TRBJ1-1; D ambiguous. Germline lookup yields CDR1 SGHAT and CDR2 FQNNGV. There are 12 residues in the CDR3. Trimming took off 6 bases at V and 3 bases at J, with 8 bases between the two ends. CDR3 in amino acids: CASSRLDTEAFF. In DNA, the CDR3 is TGTGCCAGCAGTCGACTGGACACTGAAGCTTTCTTT.

In this sample, this clone turned up a few times. The chain employs TRBV16 and TRBJ2-6; possibly TRBD1 for D (6 bases). The germline CDR1 and CDR2 sequences are KGHSY and FQNENV. V lost 2 bases, J lost 0 bases, and 20 bases lay in between. The CDR3 covers 20 residues. The CDR3 DNA follows: TGTGCCAGCAGCCAAGCCAAAGGGGACAATCGGGGCTCTGGGGCCAACGTCCTGACTTTC. It yields the protein CASSQAKGDNRGSGANVLTF.

As DNA, the CDR3 is TGTGCCAGCAGCCCCGACTATCCCCCCTGTGAGCAGTTCTTC. It encodes CASSPDYPPCEQFF. The chain couples TRBV7-3 to TRBJ2-1; D is possibly TRBD2 (5 bases). Trimming pared 5 bases from V and 9 bases from J, leaving 17 bases between. The CDR3 contains 14 residues. CDR1 and CDR2 (germline): SGHTA, FQGTGA.

The rearrangement joins TRBV2 to TRBJ1-2, with 7 positions matching TRBD1. J lost 4 bases, V lost 10 bases, and 15 bases had no gene match. This CDR3 is built from 15 residues. Germline V gives CDR1 SNHLY, CDR2 FYNNEI. The DNA for the CDR3 is TGTGCCAACATAGACAGGGAGCGAGAACGCTATGGCTACACCTTC. Protein product: CANIDRERERYGYTF.

This clone showed up just once. This chain joins TRBV4-1 and TRBJ1-1; a possible D gene is TRBD1 (5 bases). CDR3 length: 15 amino acids. The V gene's germline CDR1 is MGHRA and CDR2 YSYEKL. Trimming took 3 bases from V and 8 from J, leaving 19 bases between them. The CDR3 DNA sequence: TGCGCCAGCAGCCATTTTTACCTGGAGACAGAAGAAGCTTTCTTT. Its protein is CASSHFYLETEEAFF.

The chain links TRBV14 to TRBJ2-5, with D possibly TRBD1 on 6 matching bases. Trimming cost V 1 base and J 5 bases, with 14 bases left between them. CDR3 length: 15 amino acids. The germline gives CDR1 SGHDN, CDR2 FVKESK. The CDR3, as DNA: TGTGCCAGCAGCCAAGGAGGGACACATGGGGAGACCCAGTACTTC. It specifies CASSQGGTHGETQYF.

This chain uses TRBV4-1 with TRBJ1-6, with 9 positions matching TRBD1. Germline CDR1 is MGHRA and CDR2 is YSYEKL. The CDR3 runs 16 residues. Trimming cost V 0 bases and J 7 bases; bases outside gene matches: 4. The CDR3 nucleotides are TGCGCCAGCAGCCAAGAGGGACAGGGCACGAATTCACCCCTCCACTTT. Encoded protein: CASSQEGQGTNSPLHF.

V and J are TRBV27 and TRBJ2-1; tentative D call: TRBD2 (6 bases). This CDR3 region has 15 residues. Looked up from germline, CDR1 is MNHEY and CDR2 is SMNVEV (reference sequence). Deletions cut 4 bases from V and 4 bases from J, with 14 bases between. This CDR3 is CASSSTRGLYNEQFF. CDR3 nucleotides: TGTGCCAGCAGTTCGACTAGAGGACTTTACAATGAGCAGTTCTTC.

The sample holds a few counts of this clone. The J gene is TRBJ1-2, the V gene TRBV4-1; D gene uncertain. Germline lookup yields CDR1 MGHRA and CDR2 YSYEKL. The CDR3 is 18 amino acids. V was pared by 0 bases and J by 4 bases, with 21 bases between. This CDR3 reads CASSQDPSEEWEGYGYTF. CDR3 DNA sequence: TGCGCCAGCAGCCAAGACCCGTCGGAGGAGTGGGAGGGCTATGGCTACACCTTC.

The CDR3 nucleotides are TGTGCCAGCAGCCACATTGGGAGGGGAGCTAACTATGGCTACACCTTC. Translating it yields CASSHIGRGANYGYTF. The J gene is TRBJ1-2, the V gene TRBV7-9; possible D gene TRBD1, 5 bases. CDR3 size: 16 residues. Trimming removed 5 bases from V and 0 bases from J, with 16 bases in between. The germline V gene has CDR1 SEHNR and CDR2 FQNEAQ (reference sequence).

This chain links TRBV4-2 with TRBJ1-6, with D maybe TRBD1 (5 bases). Per the germline V gene, CDR1 is LGHNA and CDR2 is YNFKEQ. This CDR3 comprises 14 residues. V lost 4 bases and J 10 bases, leaving 14 bases between the germline ends. CDR3 in DNA: TGTGCCAGCAGCCCTCGGACCGGGGGATCACCCCTCCACTTT. Protein product: CASSPRTGGSPLHF.

This clone has just one count. The genes are TRBV12-5 and TRBJ2-7; TRBD1 matches at 7 bases. Trimming at V came to 0 bases and at J to 3 bases, leaving 11 bases not matched to a gene. CDR3 length: 17 amino acids. In germline, CDR1 is LGHNT, CDR2 FRNRAP. In DNA form, the CDR3 reads TGTGCTAGTGGTTTGGTAAGGCCAAGGGGGCTTGTCTACGAGCAGTACTTC. Translating gives CASGLVRPRGLVYEQYF.

The J gene is TRBJ1-2, the V gene TRBV18; 7 positions match TRBD1. After removal of 4 bases from V and 6 bases from J, the junction contained 2 bases not matched to a gene. This CDR3 is 12 amino acids long. Per germline, CDR1 KGHSH and CDR2 LQKENI. CDR3 in amino acids: CASSLTGNGYTF. CDR3 nucleotides: TGTGCCAGCTCACTGACAGGGAATGGCTACACCTTC.

The chain links TRBV19 to TRBJ1-5; 8 bases align to TRBD1. The CDR3 consists of 14 residues. Germline V gene lookup returns CDR1 LNHDA and CDR2 SQIVND (reference sequence). Trimming cost V 4 bases and J 6 bases; bases outside gene matches: 5. This CDR3 is CASSTNRGSQPQHF. In DNA form, the CDR3 reads TGTGCCAGTAGTACAAACAGGGGGAGTCAGCCCCAGCATTTT. Together with reference TRBV19 and TRBJ1-5, the CDR3 gives the full variable domain: DGGITQSPKYLFRKEGQNVTLSCEQNLNHDAMYWYRQDPGQGLRLIYYSQIVNDFQKGDIAEGYSVSREKKESFPLTVTSAQKNPTAFYLCASSTNRGSQPQHFGDGTRLSIL.

CDR3 protein: CASSFGRQLGGEVDEQYF. CDR3 sequence (DNA): TGTGCCAGCAGCTTTGGACGACAATTAGGGGGTGAGGTGGACGAGCAGTACTTC. The chain couples TRBV7-2 to TRBJ2-7; tentatively, D is TRBD1 (6 bases). The CDR3 has 18 residues. Germline CDR1 is SGHTA and CDR2 is FQGNSA. V lost 3 bases and J 5 bases, leaving 26 bases between the germline ends.